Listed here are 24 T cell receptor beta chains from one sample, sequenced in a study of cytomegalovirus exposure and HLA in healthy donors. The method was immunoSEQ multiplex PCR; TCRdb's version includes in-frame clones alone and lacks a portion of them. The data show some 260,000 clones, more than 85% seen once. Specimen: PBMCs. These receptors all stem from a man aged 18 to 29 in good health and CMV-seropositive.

In nucleotides, the CDR3 is TGTGCCAGCAGTGAAGGGGGGGACTATGGCTACACCTTC. This encodes CASSEGGDYGYTF. J is TRBJ1-2 and V is TRBV2; tentative D call: TRBD1 (5 bases). The germline V and J ends were trimmed by 1 base and 3 bases, with 6 bases remaining between them. Looked up from germline, CDR1 is SNHLY and CDR2 is FYNNEI. This CDR3 is 13 amino acids long.

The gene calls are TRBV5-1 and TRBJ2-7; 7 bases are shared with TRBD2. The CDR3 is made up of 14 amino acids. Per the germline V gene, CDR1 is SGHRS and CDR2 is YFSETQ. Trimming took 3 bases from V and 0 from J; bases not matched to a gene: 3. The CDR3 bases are TGCGCCAGCAGCTCAGCGGGATTCTCCTACGAGCAGTACTTC. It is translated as CASSSAGFSYEQYF.

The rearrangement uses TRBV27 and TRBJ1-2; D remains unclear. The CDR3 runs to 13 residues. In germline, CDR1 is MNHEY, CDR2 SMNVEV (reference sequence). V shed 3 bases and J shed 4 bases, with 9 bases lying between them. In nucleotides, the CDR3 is TGTGCCAGCAGTTTCCACAGCGCCTATGGCTACACCTTC. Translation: CASSFHSAYGYTF.

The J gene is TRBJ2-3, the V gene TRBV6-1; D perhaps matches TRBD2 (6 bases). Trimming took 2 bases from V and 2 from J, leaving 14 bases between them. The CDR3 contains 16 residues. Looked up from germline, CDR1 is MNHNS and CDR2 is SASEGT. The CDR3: CASSEKRSGHTDTQYF. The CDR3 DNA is TGTGCCAGCAGTGAAAAAAGGAGCGGGCACACAGATACGCAGTATTTT.

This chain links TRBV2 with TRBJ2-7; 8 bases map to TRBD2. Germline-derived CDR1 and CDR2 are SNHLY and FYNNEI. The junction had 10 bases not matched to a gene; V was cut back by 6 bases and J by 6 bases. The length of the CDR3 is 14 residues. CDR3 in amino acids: CASRGTRGFSEQYF. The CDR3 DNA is TGTGCCAGCAGAGGGACTAGGGGTTTCTCCGAGCAGTACTTC.

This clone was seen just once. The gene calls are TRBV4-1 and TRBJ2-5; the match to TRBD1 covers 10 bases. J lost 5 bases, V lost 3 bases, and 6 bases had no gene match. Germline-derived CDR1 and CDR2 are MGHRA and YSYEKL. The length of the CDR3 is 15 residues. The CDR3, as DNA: TGCGCCAGCAGCCAGGACAGGGGGAATGGGGAGACCCAGTACTTC. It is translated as CASSQDRGNGETQYF.

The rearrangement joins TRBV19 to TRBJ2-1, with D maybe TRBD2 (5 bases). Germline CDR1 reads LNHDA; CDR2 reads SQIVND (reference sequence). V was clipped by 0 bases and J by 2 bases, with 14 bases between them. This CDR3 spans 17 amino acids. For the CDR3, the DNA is TGTGCCAGTAGTATAGATGCGGGCAGGAGAGCCTACAATGAGCAGTTCTTC. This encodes CASSIDAGRRAYNEQFF.

The CDR3 sequence: CATADRNYGYTF. Here the CDR3 DNA reads TGTGCCACCGCGGATCGAAACTATGGCTACACCTTC. The chain couples TRBV28 to TRBJ1-2; D is uncertain. The V gene's germline CDR1 is MDHEN and CDR2 SYDVKM. The V gene lost 10 bases and the J gene lost 2 bases, with 11 bases spanning the gap. The CDR3 spans 12 residues.

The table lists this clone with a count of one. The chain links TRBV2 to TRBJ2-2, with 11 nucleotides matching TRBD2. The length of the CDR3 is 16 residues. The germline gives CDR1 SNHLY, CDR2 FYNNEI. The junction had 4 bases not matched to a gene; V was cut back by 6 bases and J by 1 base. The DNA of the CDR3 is TGTGCCAGCAGCATAGCGGGAGGGCGGAACACCGGGGAGCTGTTTTTT. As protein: CASSIAGGRNTGELFF.

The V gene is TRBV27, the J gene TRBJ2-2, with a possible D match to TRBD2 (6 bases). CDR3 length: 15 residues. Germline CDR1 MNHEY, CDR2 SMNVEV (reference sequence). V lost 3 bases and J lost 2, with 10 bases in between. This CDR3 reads CASSFWGLNTGELFF. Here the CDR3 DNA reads TGTGCCAGCAGTTTCTGGGGACTTAACACCGGGGAGCTGTTTTTT.

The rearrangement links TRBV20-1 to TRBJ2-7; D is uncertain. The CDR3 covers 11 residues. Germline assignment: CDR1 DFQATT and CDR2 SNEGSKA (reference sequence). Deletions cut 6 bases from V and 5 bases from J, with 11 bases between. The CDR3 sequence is CSAKKVDEQYF. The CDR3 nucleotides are TGCAGTGCAAAGAAGGTGGACGAGCAGTACTTC.

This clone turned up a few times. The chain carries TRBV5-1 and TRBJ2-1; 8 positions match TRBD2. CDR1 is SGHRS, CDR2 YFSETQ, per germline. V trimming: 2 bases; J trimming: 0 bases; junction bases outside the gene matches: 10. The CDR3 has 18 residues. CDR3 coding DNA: TGCGCCAGCAGCTTCCCCAAAAGCGGGAGTATCTCCTACAATGAGCAGTTCTTC. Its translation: CASSFPKSGSISYNEQFF.

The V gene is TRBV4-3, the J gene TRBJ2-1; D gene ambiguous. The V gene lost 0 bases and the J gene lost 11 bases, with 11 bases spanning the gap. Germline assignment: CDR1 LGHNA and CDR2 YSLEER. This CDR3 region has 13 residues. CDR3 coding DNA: TGCGCCAGCAGCCAAGAAACCTGGAAAAAGCAGTTCTTC. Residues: CASSQETWKKQFF.

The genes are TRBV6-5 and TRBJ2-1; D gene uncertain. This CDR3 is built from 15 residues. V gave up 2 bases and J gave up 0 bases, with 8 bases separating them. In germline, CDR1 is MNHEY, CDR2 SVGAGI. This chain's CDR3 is CASSYGWASYNEQFF. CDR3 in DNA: TGTGCCAGCAGTTACGGGTGGGCCTCCTACAATGAGCAGTTCTTC.

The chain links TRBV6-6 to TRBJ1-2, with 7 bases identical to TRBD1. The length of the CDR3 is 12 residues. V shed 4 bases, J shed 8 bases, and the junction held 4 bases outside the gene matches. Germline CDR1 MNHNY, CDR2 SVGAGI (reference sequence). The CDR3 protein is CASSSTTGGYTF. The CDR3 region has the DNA TGTGCCAGCAGTTCCACGACAGGGGGCTACACCTTC.

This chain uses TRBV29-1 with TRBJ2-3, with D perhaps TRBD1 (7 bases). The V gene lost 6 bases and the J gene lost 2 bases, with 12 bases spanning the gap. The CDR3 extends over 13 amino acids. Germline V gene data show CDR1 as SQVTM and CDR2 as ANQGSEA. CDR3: CSVGGQNTDTQYF. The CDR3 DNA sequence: TGCAGCGTCGGGGGACAGAACACAGATACGCAGTATTTT.

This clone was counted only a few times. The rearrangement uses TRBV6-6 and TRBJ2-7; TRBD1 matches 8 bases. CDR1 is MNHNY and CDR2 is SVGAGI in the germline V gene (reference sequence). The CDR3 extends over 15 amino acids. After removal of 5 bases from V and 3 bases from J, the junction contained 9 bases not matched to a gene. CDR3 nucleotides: TGTGCCAGCAGTCTGACTGGGACAGGATACTACGAGCAGTACTTC. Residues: CASSLTGTGYYEQYF.

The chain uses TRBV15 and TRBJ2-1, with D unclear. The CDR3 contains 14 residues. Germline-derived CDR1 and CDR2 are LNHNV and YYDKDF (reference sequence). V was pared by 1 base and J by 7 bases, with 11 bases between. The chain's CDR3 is CATSRAANRNEQFF. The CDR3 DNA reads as TGTGCCACCAGCAGAGCGGCCAACCGGAATGAGCAGTTCTTC.

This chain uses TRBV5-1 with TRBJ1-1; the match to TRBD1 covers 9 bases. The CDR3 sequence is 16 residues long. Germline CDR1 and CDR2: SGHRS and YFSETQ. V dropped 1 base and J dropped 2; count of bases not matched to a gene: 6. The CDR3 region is CASSLFPTGGNTEAFF. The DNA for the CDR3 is TGCGCCAGCAGCTTGTTTCCCACAGGGGGCAACACTGAAGCTTTCTTT.

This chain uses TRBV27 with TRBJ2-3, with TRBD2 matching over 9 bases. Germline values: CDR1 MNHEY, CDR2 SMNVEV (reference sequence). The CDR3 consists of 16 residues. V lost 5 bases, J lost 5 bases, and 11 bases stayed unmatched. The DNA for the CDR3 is TGTGCCAGCAGTACCCCCTTAGCGGGAGATAAAGATACGCAGTATTTT. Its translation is CASSTPLAGDKDTQYF.

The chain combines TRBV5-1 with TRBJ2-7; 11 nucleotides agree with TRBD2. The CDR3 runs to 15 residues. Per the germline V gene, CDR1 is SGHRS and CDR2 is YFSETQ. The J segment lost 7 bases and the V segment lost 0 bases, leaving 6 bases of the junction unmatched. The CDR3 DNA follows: TGCGCCAGCAGCTTGGGAACTAGCGGGAGCTCGGAGCAGTACTTC. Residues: CASSLGTSGSSEQYF.

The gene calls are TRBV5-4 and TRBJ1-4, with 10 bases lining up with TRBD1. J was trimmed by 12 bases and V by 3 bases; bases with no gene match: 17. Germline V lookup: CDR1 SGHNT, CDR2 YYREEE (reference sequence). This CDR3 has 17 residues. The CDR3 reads CASSSIIQDRGNLQLFF. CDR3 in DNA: TGTGCCAGCAGCTCCATAATCCAGGACAGGGGGAATCTACAACTGTTTTTT.

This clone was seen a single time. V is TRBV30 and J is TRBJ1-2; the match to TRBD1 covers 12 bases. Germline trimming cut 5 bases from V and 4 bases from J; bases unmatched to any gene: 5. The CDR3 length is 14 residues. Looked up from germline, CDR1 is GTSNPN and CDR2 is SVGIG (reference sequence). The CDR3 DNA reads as TGTGCCTGGCGAGGGACAGGGGGCAGCTATGGCTACACCTTC. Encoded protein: CAWRGTGGSYGYTF.

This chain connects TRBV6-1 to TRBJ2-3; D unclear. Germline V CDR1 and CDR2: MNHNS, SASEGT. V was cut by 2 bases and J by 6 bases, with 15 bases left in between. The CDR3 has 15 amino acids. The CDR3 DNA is TGTGCCAGCAGTGAACACAATCCAGTATACGATACGCAGTATTTT. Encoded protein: CASSEHNPVYDTQYF.